This T cell receptor (beta chain) stems from a study of blood T cell repertoires in COVID-19. For the study at large: The samples span acute and convalescent COVID-19 from the United States, Italy and Spain.

Under the authors' procedure: Amplification of reference gene primers was used by the study to estimate nucleated cell counts. Clones were sequenced by immunoSEQ multiplex PCR, and TCRdb holds only the in-frame ones, with some missing. The V and J calls and the clone size are those of that table, but D and trimming were determined from the DNA. The table records approximately 25,000 clones, 60% to 75% of them present only once. With V trimmed by 7 bases and J by 1 base, 8 bases remained unmatched. The CDR3 contains 15 residues. Germline V CDR1 and CDR2: WNHNN, SYGVQD (reference sequence). This sequence joins TRBV10-1 and TRBJ2-7, with 9 bases that match TRBD1. The receptor comes from a man over 45 with COVID-19, enrolled during active disease. The specimen sequenced was peripheral blood. In nucleotides, the CDR3 is TGCGCCAGCAACCACCGGGACAGGGTATCCTACGAGCAGTACTTC. It specifies CASNHRDRVSYEQYF.